These 19 T cell receptor beta chains were all obtained from the same sample, sequenced in a study of cytomegalovirus exposure and HLA in healthy donors (dated by TCRdb to the late 2010s). The library came from the immunoSEQ multiplex PCR assay. TCRdb mirrors the immuneACCESS table, restricted to in-frame sequences. Some clones are absent from its copies; in checked studies, under half trace to an unresolved V gene, and the reason for the others is unknown. Counted in this sample were 110,000 to 150,000 clones; 80% to 90% of them appeared once. The ten largest clones take up roughly 3% of the sample. What was sequenced was PBMCs. The receptors come from a man between 18 and 29 years old in good health and CMV-seronegative.

The V and J genes are TRBV7-7 and TRBJ2-3; 10 bases match TRBD2. The CDR3 covers 17 residues. The trim removed 5 bases at V and 4 bases at J, leaving 12 bases unmatched. The germline V gene has CDR1 SSHAT and CDR2 FNYEAQ (reference sequence). Here the CDR3 DNA reads TGTGCCAGCAGCCATTCCCCCCTAGCGGGAGATTCAGATACGCAGTATTTT. Translated, it gives CASSHSPLAGDSDTQYF.

V and J are TRBV11-3 and TRBJ2-7; D is undetermined. Trimming pared 2 bases from V and 5 bases from J, leaving 10 bases between. CDR3 length: 13 residues. Germline assignment: CDR1 SGHNT and CDR2 YENEEA. The DNA for the CDR3 is TGTGCCAGCAGCTTAAACCGTGAGCACGAGCAGTACTTC. Its translation: CASSLNREHEQYF.

The genes are TRBV6-1 and TRBJ2-7; 10 bases match TRBD1. Germline V gene lookup returns CDR1 MNHNS and CDR2 SASEGT. The length of the CDR3 is 15 residues. After removal of 6 bases from V and 3 bases from J, the junction contained 8 bases not matched to a gene. The CDR3 is CASRAGTGALYEQYF. The DNA of the CDR3 is TGTGCCAGCAGGGCCGGGACAGGGGCTCTCTACGAGCAGTACTTC.

This clone was observed once. The chain employs TRBV5-6 and TRBJ1-5; weak D call: TRBD1 (6 bases). Germline V gives CDR1 SGHDT, CDR2 YYEEEE. Trimming stripped 3 bases from V and 11 bases from J, with 15 bases between. The CDR3 totals 13 residues. CDR3 in DNA: TGTGCCAGCAGCTCCCGGGACAACCCGGCCCAGCATTTT. This sequence encodes CASSSRDNPAQHF.

This clone was recorded once. The rearrangement links TRBV7-2 to TRBJ1-5; D not certain. This CDR3 is built from 14 residues. CDR1 SGHTA and CDR2 FQGNSA come from the germline V gene. Trimming removed 2 bases from V and 3 bases from J, with 8 bases in between. This CDR3 is CASSLFGFNQPQHF. The CDR3 DNA is TGTGCCAGCAGCTTATTTGGCTTCAATCAGCCCCAGCATTTT.

This rearrangement joins TRBV30 to TRBJ2-7; TRBD1 might be the D (5 bases). Looked up from germline, CDR1 is GTSNPN and CDR2 is SVGIG (reference sequence). The V and J ends lost 0 bases and 2 bases respectively, with 11 bases between them. The CDR3 runs 14 residues. CDR3 DNA sequence: TGTGCCTGGAGTGTCCAAACAGGCCCCTACGAGCAGTACTTC. This translates into CAWSVQTGPYEQYF.

The chain couples TRBV7-2 to TRBJ2-5, with TRBD2 matching over 7 bases. There are 16 residues in the CDR3. The germline CDR1 and CDR2 sequences are SGHTA and FQGNSA. J lost 5 bases, V lost 7 bases, and 16 bases had no gene match. CDR3 region: CASKKTGGTPRETQYF. CDR3 nucleotide sequence: TGTGCCAGCAAAAAAACGGGAGGTACCCCTCGGGAGACCCAGTACTTC. The full variable domain, in which reference TRBV7-2 and TRBJ2-5 provide the parts outside the CDR3, is GAGVSQSPSNKVTEKGKDVELRCDPISGHTALYWYRQSLGQGLEFLIYFQGNSAPDKSGLPSDRFSAERTGGSVSTLTIQRTQQEDSAVYLCASKKTGGTPRETQYFGPGTRLLVL.

The CDR3 spells CASSLKRGQGTNEQYF. The CDR3, as DNA: TGTGCCAGCAGTTTAAAACGGGGACAGGGAACGAACGAGCAGTACTTC. The chain uses TRBV27 and TRBJ2-7; 9 nucleotides match TRBD1. This CDR3 region has 16 residues. Germline CDR1 reads MNHEY; CDR2 reads SMNVEV (reference sequence). The V and J ends lost 2 bases and 5 bases, in that order; junction bases with no gene match: 10.

The chain carries TRBV5-4 and TRBJ1-4, with a weak D call TRBD1 (5 bases). The CDR3 loop spans 15 amino acids. The germline V gene has CDR1 SGHNT and CDR2 YYREEE (reference sequence). With 0 bases removed from V and 3 bases from J, the gap between germline ends came to 9 bases. CDR3 protein: CASSLVGEANEKLFF. As DNA, the CDR3 is TGTGCCAGCAGCTTGGTAGGGGAGGCTAATGAAAAACTGTTTTTT.

The chain combines TRBV15 with TRBJ2-2, with TRBD1 identical over 7 bases. The V gene end was trimmed by 1 base and the J gene end by 5 bases; junction bases not matched to a gene: 1. CDR3 length equals 14 residues. In germline, CDR1 is LNHNV, CDR2 YYDKDF (reference sequence). This chain's CDR3 is CATSRGQGTGELFF. CDR3 coding DNA: TGTGCCACCAGCAGAGGACAGGGAACCGGGGAGCTGTTTTTT.

This rearrangement joins TRBV11-2 to TRBJ1-6, with D unclear. Per the germline V gene, CDR1 is SGHAT and CDR2 is FQNNGV. This CDR3 region has 16 residues. V was trimmed by 5 bases and J by 7 bases, leaving 18 bases between them. CDR3 in amino acids: CASSPIEGGMNSPLHF. CDR3 bases: TGTGCCAGCAGCCCCATTGAGGGAGGGATGAATTCACCCCTCCACTTT.

The chain links TRBV7-8 to TRBJ1-1, with D uncertain. CDR1 and CDR2 from the germline V gene are SGHVS and FQNEAQ. V lost 5 bases to trimming and J lost 4 bases, with 11 bases between them. The CDR3 contains 13 residues. This CDR3 is CASSRPASTEAFF. The CDR3 DNA reads TGTGCCAGCAGCCGCCCAGCGAGCACTGAAGCTTTCTTT.

This chain connects TRBV27 to TRBJ1-1, with D hard to call. This CDR3 contains 11 residues. The V gene lost 6 bases and the J gene lost 1 base, with 3 bases spanning the gap. Germline-derived CDR1 and CDR2 are MNHEY and SMNVEV (reference sequence). This CDR3 is CASSQNTEAFF. DNA for the CDR3: TGTGCCAGCAGCCAGAACACTGAAGCTTTCTTT.

The chain is built from TRBV6-5 and TRBJ1-5, with D perhaps TRBD1 (5 bases). The ends were cut back, 6 bases at V and 5 bases at J, with 14 bases in the middle. The germline V gene encodes CDR1 MNHEY and CDR2 SVGAGI. The CDR3 has 14 amino acids. The CDR3 protein is CASSNAGDYQPQHF. The CDR3 nucleotides read TGTGCCAGCAGCAACGCGGGGGATTATCAGCCCCAGCATTTT.

This chain connects TRBV14 to TRBJ2-7; possibly TRBD1 for D (6 bases). This CDR3 contains 15 residues. Germline CDR1 SGHDN, CDR2 FVKESK. The V end was cut by 0 bases, the J end by 6 bases, with 15 bases between. CDR3: CASSQDVGQPFEQYF. CDR3 nucleotide sequence: TGTGCCAGCAGCCAAGACGTCGGACAGCCTTTCGAGCAGTACTTC.

The genes are TRBV10-3 and TRBJ2-3; no reliable D call. Trimming removed 4 bases at V and 0 bases at J, with 8 bases between. The CDR3 totals 14 residues. CDR1 is ENHRY and CDR2 is SYGVKD in the germline V gene. CDR3 nucleotides: TGTGCCATCAGTGCAGAGGAAAGCACAGATACGCAGTATTTT. Protein: CAISAEESTDTQYF.

This clone was observed once. The rearrangement links TRBV10-3 to TRBJ1-5; D is unresolved. This CDR3 has 17 residues. The germline V and J ends were trimmed by 2 bases and 9 bases, with 23 bases remaining between them. CDR1 is ENHRY and CDR2 is SYGVKD in the germline V gene. The CDR3 sequence is CAISEPNGRLSGWPQHF. The CDR3 DNA reads as TGTGCCATCAGTGAGCCTAACGGGAGGCTTTCGGGGTGGCCCCAGCATTTT.

The chain couples TRBV7-2 to TRBJ1-3, with D unclear. V was clipped by 3 bases and J by 2 bases, with 8 bases between them. Germline-derived CDR1 and CDR2 are SGHTA and FQGNSA. The CDR3 has 14 amino acids. CDR3 loop: CASSLQAAGNTIYF. The DNA of the CDR3 is TGTGCCAGCAGCTTGCAGGCCGCTGGAAACACCATATATTTT. Using reference TRBV7-2 and TRBJ1-3 for the parts outside the CDR3, the full variable domain is GAGVSQSPSNKVTEKGKDVELRCDPISGHTALYWYRQSLGQGLEFLIYFQGNSAPDKSGLPSDRFSAERTGGSVSTLTIQRTQQEDSAVYLCASSLQAAGNTIYFGEGSWLTVV.

The CDR3 is CASSPGQPEPFGGQYF. The CDR3 DNA is TGTGCCAGCAGCCCGGGACAGCCGGAACCCTTTGGGGGGCAGTATTTT. This chain connects TRBV27 to TRBJ2-3, with TRBD1 matching 7 bases. The trim removed 6 bases at V and 11 bases at J, leaving 20 bases unmatched. CDR3 length: 16 amino acids. Germline CDR1 reads MNHEY; CDR2 reads SMNVEV (reference sequence).